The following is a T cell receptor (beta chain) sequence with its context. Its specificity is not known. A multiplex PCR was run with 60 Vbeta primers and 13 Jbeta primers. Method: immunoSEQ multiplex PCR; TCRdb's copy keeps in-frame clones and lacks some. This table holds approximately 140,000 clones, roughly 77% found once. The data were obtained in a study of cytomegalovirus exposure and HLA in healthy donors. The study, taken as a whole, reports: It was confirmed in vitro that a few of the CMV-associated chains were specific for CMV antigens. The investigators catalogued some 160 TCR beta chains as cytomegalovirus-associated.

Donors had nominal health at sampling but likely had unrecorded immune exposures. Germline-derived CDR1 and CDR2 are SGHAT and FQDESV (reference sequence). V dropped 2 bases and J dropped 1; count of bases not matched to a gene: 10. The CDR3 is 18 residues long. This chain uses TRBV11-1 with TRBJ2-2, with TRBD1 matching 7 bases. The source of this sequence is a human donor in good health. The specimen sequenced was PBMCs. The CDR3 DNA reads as TGTGCCAGCAGCTTAAGGGGAATGGGACAGTTGAACACCGGGGAGCTGTTTTTT. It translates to CASSLRGMGQLNTGELFF.